This T cell receptor beta chain was found in a study of cytotoxic CD8 clonotypes in ibrutinib-treated CLL listed by TCRdb under 2021. Regarding the study in general: The cohort had about a dozen relapsed/refractory and approximately 14 treatment-naive patients; under 18 were IGHV unmutated. Every sample from remission and from progressive disease was obtained while the patients were still on ibrutinib. Responses were partial in roughly 24 patients and complete in 2; after median approximately 69 months follow-up, approximately 15 stayed in remission and approximately twelve progressed. Cryopreserved peripheral blood mononuclear cells were collected at three points: before therapy, at response, and at either sustained remission or disease progression. Longitudinal samples were obtainable from about 30% of the roughly 90 participants in the trial. Response samples were obtained after a median of 12 months of treatment, with a range of about 6 to 36 months. On average, each sample yielded around 250,000 productive templates and tens of thousands of productive rearrangements.

Details on this clone: There is no known antigen for this receptor. Base quality data are lacking; no much larger clone is found one base away.

This specimen's time point label, per the study, means: roughly 2 years on ibrutinib. For TCR beta library preparation, approximately 1.9 micrograms of genomic DNA was extracted from cryopreserved PBMCs. Longitudinal blood samples from CLL patients on ibrutinib monotherapy were analyzed using high-throughput TCR beta sequencing. Patients were enrolled in a phase 2 open-label single-center ibrutinib monotherapy trial. Each clonotype received, on average, around 10x coverage in deep resolution sequencing performed on a MiSeq, where the target depth lay between 1 in 1 million and 1 in 200,000 T cells. TCR beta libraries were generated with the immunoSEQ hsTCRB Kit. On the authors' methods: Data were analyzed with ImmunoSEQ Data Assistant and ImmunoSEQ Analyzer, with V, D and J genes assigned per IMGT definitions. Clonality, which ranges from 0 to 1, was calculated as one minus the normalized Shannon entropy of productive rearrangement frequencies. Public clonotype analysis was restricted to overrepresented clonotypes comprising at least 0.05% of each patient's repertoire. Thirteen age-matched healthy donor repertoires from immuneACCESS were used as controls for clonality. What TCRdb holds here is the immuneACCESS table cut down to in-frame rearrangements. Part of the clones is not present; checked against another copy, under half of the missing clones reflect an unresolved V gene, and the others are unexplained. Clone size and V and J calls were adopted from that table, with D and trimming inferred from the DNA. The sample yields fewer than 150,000 clones; around four fifths were counted once. The ten top clones hold about 3.3% of the sample.

Cut back by 2 bases and 3 bases, the V and J ends lie 13 bases apart. Taken from cysteine to phenylalanine, the CDR3 has 15 residues. The only DNA kept is the CDR3, 45 bases in frame from the first base. CDR1 and CDR2, per the germline V gene, are ENHRY and SYGVKD. What the research found in general, with its limitations: At ibrutinib response clonality went up, during sustained remission it held steady, and at progression it dropped back toward baseline. At baseline, clonality was higher than in age-matched healthy donors and showed a strong correlation with circulating CD8+ T-cell counts. Public clonotypes were rare and either shrank or stayed stable during treatment, and the rise in clonality at ibrutinib response reflected expansion of private clonotypes. Sampling times were not matched between sustained-remission and progressing patients, and lymph node repertoires were not studied.

This sequence uses TRBV10-3 and TRBJ1-1, with no confident D gene call. The TCR comes from a human donor with chronic lymphocytic leukemia. Material: PBMCs, obtained after 24 months of ibrutinib treatment. The DNA reads as follows: TGTGCCATCAGTGAGCCCCTGAACCGGGACACTGAAGCTTTCTTT. Its translation is CAISEPLNRDTEAFF.